This T cell receptor beta chain was identified in a study of CD8+ T cells in alopecia areata. In germline, CDR1 is SEHNR, CDR2 FQNEAQ (reference sequence). This CDR3 contains 14 residues. V was trimmed by 3 bases and J by 6 bases, leaving 15 bases between them. Treatment given: oral pan-JAK inhibitor, 5-10 mg twice daily. Sequencing used cDNA as its template, made by extracting RNA and reverse transcribing it. The repertoire was sequenced with immunoSEQ multiplex PCR; TCRdb's copy has only in-frame clones and lacks some. The data show about 210,000 clones, with 55% to 70% seen just once and roughly 4.2% held by the top ten.

The chain recombines TRBV7-9 with TRBJ2-7, with D tentatively TRBD1 or TRBD2 (6 bases each). The sequence derives from a human donor with alopecia areata. Sequencing used CD4+ T cells sorted from blood, obtained at week 4, from a patient treated with tofacitinib. The CDR3 protein is CASSFSRGAPEQYF. The CDR3 bases are TGTGCCAGCAGCTTCTCAAGGGGGGCTCCCGAGCAGTACTTC.